This is a list of T cell receptor beta chains from one sample in a study of T cell responses to AZD1222 COVID-19 vaccine. Generated by immunoSEQ multiplex PCR, the TCRdb table keeps only in-frame clones and is missing some. The sample gives 90,000 to 130,000 clones, roughly 87% of which show up once; approximately 3.1% is in the top ten. The input for sequencing was peripheral blood, taken on day 0 of MenACWY control vaccination. These TCRs come from an adult in good health. The CDR3 runs from the conserved cysteine through the conserved F or W. The order of the fields is D gene, clone size, V gene, J gene, CDR3 DNA, CDR3 protein. A D gene is named only where the DNA matches it firmly. Size is stated for part of the rows, as once, few or many counts, or as a class when the clone is expanded.

.,.,TRBV28,TRBJ1-2,TGTGCCAGCAGTTTCGGGGGCTATGGCTACACCTTC,CASSFGGYGYTF
.,.,TRBV5-4,TRBJ2-5,TGTGCCAGCAGCTTGGGAGCGGCTAGCGAAGAGACCCAGTACTTC,CASSLGAASEETQYF
TRBD1,.,TRBV18,TRBJ1-2,TGTGCCAGCTCACCGGGACAGGGGGCTGGCGGCTACACCTTC,CASSPGQGAGGYTF
.,.,TRBV6-5,TRBJ1-1,TGTGCCAGCAGTTACCCACAGGGAGGGAACACTGAAGCTTTCTTT,CASSYPQGGNTEAFF
.,.,TRBV7-8,TRBJ1-6,TGTGCCAGCAGCTCACAGGCCCCGTATAATTCACCCCTCCACTTT,CASSSQAPYNSPLHF
TRBD1,.,TRBV6-5,TRBJ1-1,TGTGCCAGCAGGATGACAGGGCTGGCTGAAGCTTTCTTT,CASRMTGLAEAFF
TRBD1,.,TRBV28,TRBJ1-3,TGTGCCAGCAGTTTTGAGACAGGGGCCCCCTCTGGAAACACCATATATTTT,CASSFETGAPSGNTIYF
.,.,TRBV6-5,TRBJ1-1,TGTGCCAGCCGCCGCGGCGGGGGGAACACTGAAGCTTTCTTT,CASRRGGGNTEAFF
.,once,TRBV2,TRBJ2-7,TGTGCCAGCGGCGGGGGCCCATACGAGCAGTACTTC,CASGGGPYEQYF
TRBD1,.,TRBV12-3/TRBV12-4,TRBJ1-2,TGTGCCATAAACTACAGGGGGAACTATGGCTACACCTTC,CAINYRGNYGYTF
TRBD1,.,TRBV6-5,TRBJ2-7,TGTGCCAGCAATTTCGGACAGGGAGTAGAGCAGTACTTC,CASNFGQGVEQYF
.,.,TRBV5-1,TRBJ1-6,TGCGCCAGCAGCTTGACGGACCGGGGGCGGGGGTATAATTCACCCCTCCACTTT,CASSLTDRGRGYNSPLHF
.,.,TRBV28,TRBJ2-3,TGTGCCAGCAGTTTTGAGGGAAGCACAGATACGCAGTATTTT,CASSFEGSTDTQYF
.,.,TRBV19,TRBJ2-7,TGTGCCAGTAGTATCACCGGGGCCTACGAGCAGTACTTC,CASSITGAYEQYF
.,.,TRBV15,TRBJ1-1,TGTGCCACCAGCATTACACCAAAGGGTTCGGGGACTGAAGCTTTCTTT,CATSITPKGSGTEAFF
TRBD1,.,TRBV29-1,TRBJ1-3,TGCAGCGTTGAGGTGGGACAGACTGGAAACACCATATATTTT,CSVEVGQTGNTIYF
.,.,TRBV7-6,TRBJ1-4,TGTGCCAGCAGCTTAGGATCTAAAGGGGAAAAACTGTTTTTT,CASSLGSKGEKLFF
.,.,TRBV5-6,TRBJ2-7,TGTGCCAGCAGCTTGTACCTAGCTAACGAGCAGTACTTC,CASSLYLANEQYF
.,.,TRBV2,TRBJ1-1,TGTGCCAGCACTGACAGGATGAACACTGAAGCTTTCTTT,CASTDRMNTEAFF
TRBD1,.,TRBV6-5,TRBJ1-2,TGTGCCAGCAGTCCCTCGACAGGGGGTAACTATGGCTACACCTTC,CASSPSTGGNYGYTF
TRBD1,.,TRBV5-1,TRBJ1-1,TGCGCCAGCAGCTTCTCGGGACAGGGGGCGATTGAAGCTTTCTTT,CASSFSGQGAIEAFF
.,.,TRBV7-2,TRBJ1-5,TGTGCCAGCAGCTCAATCTCCTGGGGAGGGCCCCAGCATTTT,CASSSISWGGPQHF
.,.,TRBV7-9,TRBJ1-5,TGTGCCAGCAGCTTACAGGGGAATCAGCCCCAGCATTTT,CASSLQGNQPQHF
TRBD1,.,TRBV5-1,TRBJ2-2,TGCGCCAGCAGCTTCGCGGGACAGGAATTTAACACCGGGGAGCTGTTTTTT,CASSFAGQEFNTGELFF
.,.,TRBV27,TRBJ1-6,TGTGCCAGCAGCCCGGGTCTGGGCTCACCCCTCCACTTT,CASSPGLGSPLHF
TRBD2,.,TRBV27,TRBJ2-7,TGTGCCAGCAGTTCCGGGACTAGCGGGGTCGAGCAGTACTTC,CASSSGTSGVEQYF
.,.,TRBV6-5,TRBJ1-3,TGTGCCAGCAGTTACATGGGCTCTGGAAACACCATATATTTT,CASSYMGSGNTIYF
TRBD1,.,TRBV23-1,TRBJ1-4,TGCGCCAGCAGTCGAGGACAGGGATGGGGAAAACTGTTTTTT,CASSRGQGWGKLFF